This T cell receptor beta chain originates from a study of T cells in Graves' hyperthyroidism and ophthalmopathy. Researchers amplified the TCR beta CDR3 regions from RNA transcripts. The HTBI primer set drove a first-round RT-PCR of the TCR CDR3. TCRdb passed the multiplex PCR reads through MiXCR, listing each CDR3 protein once. This table has over 300,000 distinct CDR3 sequences, roughly an eighth appearing once. Regarding the study as a whole: Among clonotypes expanded in thyroid above 0.001, most were also found in blood. In the analysis, a 13 V-J model separated ophthalmopathy from stable hyperthyroidism.

The study included ophthalmopathy patients with Clinical Activity Score at least 3, NOSPECS grade at least 4 and duration under 3 months. Patients showing uncontrolled infection, other autoimmune disease, pregnancy or lactation were ineligible. This clonotype was seen repeatedly, ten times or more. Its target is unknown. Germline V lookup: CDR1 MDHEN, CDR2 SYDVKM. J gave up 4 bases and V 6 bases, and 3 bases lay outside the gene matches. The CDR3 covers 13 residues. This TCR was sampled from a woman aged 35 to 49 with Graves' ophthalmopathy. The sample taken for sequencing was blood. The chain joins TRBV28 to TRBJ2-1, with 7 bases fitting TRBD2. The CDR3 bases are TGTGCCAGCAGACTAGCGTTATACAATGAGCAGTTCTTC. Translation gives CASRLALYNEQFF.